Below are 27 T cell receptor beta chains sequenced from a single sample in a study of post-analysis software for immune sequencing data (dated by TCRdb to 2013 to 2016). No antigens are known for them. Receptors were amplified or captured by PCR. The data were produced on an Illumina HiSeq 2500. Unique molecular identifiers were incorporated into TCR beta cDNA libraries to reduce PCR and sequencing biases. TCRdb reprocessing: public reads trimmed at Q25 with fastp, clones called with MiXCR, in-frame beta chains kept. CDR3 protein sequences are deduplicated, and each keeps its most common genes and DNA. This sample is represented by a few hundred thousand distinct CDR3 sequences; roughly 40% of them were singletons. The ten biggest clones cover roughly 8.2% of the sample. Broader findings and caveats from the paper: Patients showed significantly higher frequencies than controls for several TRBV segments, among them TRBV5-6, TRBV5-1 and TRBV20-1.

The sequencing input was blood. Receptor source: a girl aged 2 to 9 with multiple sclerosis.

CDR3 DNA: TGCAGTGCTGGACAGGGCGCCTACAATGAGCAGTTCTTC. Translating gives CSAGQGAYNEQFF. The rearrangement links TRBV20-1 to TRBJ2-1, with 8 bases matching TRBD1. With V trimmed by 5 bases and J by 2 bases, 2 bases remained unmatched. The germline CDR1 and CDR2 sequences are DFQATT and SNEGSKA (reference sequence). CDR3 length equals 13 residues.

Here the CDR3 reads CASKGTGLSNQPQHF. CDR3 coding DNA: TGTGCCAGCAAGGGGACAGGGCTTAGCAATCAGCCCCAGCATTTT. The chain joins TRBV2 to TRBJ1-5; TRBD1 matches at 9 bases. The CDR3 runs to 15 residues. The V gene's germline CDR1 is SNHLY and CDR2 FYNNEI. Unmatched junction bases numbered 4, after V lost 7 bases and J lost 0 bases.

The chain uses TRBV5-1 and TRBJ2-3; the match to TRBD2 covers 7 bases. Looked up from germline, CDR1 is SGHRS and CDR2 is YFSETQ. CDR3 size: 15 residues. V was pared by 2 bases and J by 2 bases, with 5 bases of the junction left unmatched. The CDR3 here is CASSFGGSSTDTQYF. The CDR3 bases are TGCGCCAGCAGCTTCGGCGGGAGTTCCACAGATACGCAGTATTTT.

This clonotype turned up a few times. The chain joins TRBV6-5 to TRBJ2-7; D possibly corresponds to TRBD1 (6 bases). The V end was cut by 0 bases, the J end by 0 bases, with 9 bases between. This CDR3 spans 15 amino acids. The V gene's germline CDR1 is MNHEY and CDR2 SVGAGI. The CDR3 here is CASSYSKGDSYEQYF. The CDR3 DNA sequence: TGTGCCAGCAGTTACTCGAAGGGGGACTCCTACGAGCAGTACTTC.

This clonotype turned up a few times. CDR3 in amino acids: CASSQLTGADEQYF. The CDR3 DNA follows: TGCGCCAGCAGCCAACTGACAGGGGCGGACGAGCAGTACTTC. The chain couples TRBV4-1 to TRBJ2-5, with TRBD1 matching over 8 bases. The J call may be incorrect, as the DNA end agrees better with TRBJ2-7. The CDR3 sequence is 14 residues long. CDR1 and CDR2 (germline): MGHRA, YSYEKL.

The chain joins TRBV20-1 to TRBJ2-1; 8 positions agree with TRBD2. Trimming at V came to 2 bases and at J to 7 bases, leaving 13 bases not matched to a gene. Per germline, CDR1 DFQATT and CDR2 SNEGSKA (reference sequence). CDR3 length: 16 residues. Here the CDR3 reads CSARFGRANQGNEQFF. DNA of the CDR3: TGCAGTGCTAGATTCGGGAGGGCCAATCAGGGGAATGAGCAGTTCTTC.

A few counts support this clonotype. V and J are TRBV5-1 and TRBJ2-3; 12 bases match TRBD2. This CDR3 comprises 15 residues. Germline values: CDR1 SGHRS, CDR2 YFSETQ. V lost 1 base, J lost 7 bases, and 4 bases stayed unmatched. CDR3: CASSLTSGGPHTQYF. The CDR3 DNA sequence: TGCGCCAGCAGCTTGACTAGCGGGGGGCCGCATACGCAGTATTTT.

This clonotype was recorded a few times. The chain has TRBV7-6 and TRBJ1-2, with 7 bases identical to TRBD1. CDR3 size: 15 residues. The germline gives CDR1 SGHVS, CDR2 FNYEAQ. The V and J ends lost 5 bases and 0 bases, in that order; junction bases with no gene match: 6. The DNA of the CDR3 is TGTGCCAGCAGCCCAGGGGGGGTACCTAACTATGGCTACACCTTC. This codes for CASSPGGVPNYGYTF.

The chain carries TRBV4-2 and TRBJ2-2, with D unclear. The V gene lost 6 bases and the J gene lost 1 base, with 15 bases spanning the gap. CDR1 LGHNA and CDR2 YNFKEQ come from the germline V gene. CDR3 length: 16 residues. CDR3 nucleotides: TGTGCCAGCAGTCCTTCGGGCCCGGGGAACACCGGGGAGCTGTTTTTT. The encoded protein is CASSPSGPGNTGELFF.

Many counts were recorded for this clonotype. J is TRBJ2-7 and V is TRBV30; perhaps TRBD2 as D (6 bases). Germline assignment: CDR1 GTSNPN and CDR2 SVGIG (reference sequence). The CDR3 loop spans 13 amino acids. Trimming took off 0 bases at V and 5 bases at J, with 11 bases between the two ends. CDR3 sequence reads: CAWSVSGTHEQYF. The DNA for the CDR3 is TGTGCCTGGAGTGTTTCCGGGACTCACGAGCAGTACTTC.

The CDR3 nucleotides are TGCAGTGCTAGAGGGGGGGCCAGTTGGGCAGATACGCAGTATTTT. Protein sequence: CSARGGASWADTQYF. This chain uses TRBV20-1 with TRBJ2-3; D may match TRBD1 or TRBD2 (6 bases each). This CDR3 contains 15 residues. The V gene lost 1 base and the J gene lost 4 bases, with 15 bases spanning the gap. The V gene's germline CDR1 is DFQATT and CDR2 SNEGSKA (reference sequence).

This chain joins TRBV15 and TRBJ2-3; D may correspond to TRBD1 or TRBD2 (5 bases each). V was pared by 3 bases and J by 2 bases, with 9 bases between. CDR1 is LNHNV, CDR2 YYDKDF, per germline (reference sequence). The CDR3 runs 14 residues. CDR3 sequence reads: CATSRGTDTDTQYF. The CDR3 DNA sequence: TGTGCCACCAGCAGGGGGACGGACACAGATACGCAGTATTTT. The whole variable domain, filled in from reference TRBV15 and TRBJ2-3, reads DAMVIQNPRYQVTQFGKPVTLSCSQTLNHNVMYWYQQKSSQAPKLLFHYYDKDFNNEADTPDNFQSRRPNTSFCFLDIRSPGLGDTAMYLCATSRGTDTDTQYFGPGTRLTVL.

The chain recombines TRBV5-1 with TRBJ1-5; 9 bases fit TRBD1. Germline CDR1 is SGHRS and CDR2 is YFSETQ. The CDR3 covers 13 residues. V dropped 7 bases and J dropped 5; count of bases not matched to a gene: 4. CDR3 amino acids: CASARDRDQPQHF. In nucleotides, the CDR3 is TGCGCCAGCGCCCGGGACAGGGATCAGCCCCAGCATTTT.

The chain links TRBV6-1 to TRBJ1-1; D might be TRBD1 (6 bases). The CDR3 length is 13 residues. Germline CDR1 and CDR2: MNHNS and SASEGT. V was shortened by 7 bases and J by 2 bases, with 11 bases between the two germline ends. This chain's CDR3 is CASTLQGNTEAFF. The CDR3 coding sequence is TGTGCCAGCACCTTACAGGGTAACACTGAAGCTTTCTTT.

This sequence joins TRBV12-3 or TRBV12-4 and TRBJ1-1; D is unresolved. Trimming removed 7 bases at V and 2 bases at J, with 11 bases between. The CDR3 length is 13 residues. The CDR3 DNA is TGTGCCAGCATAAGGACCGGTAACACTGAAGCTTTCTTT. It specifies CASIRTGNTEAFF.

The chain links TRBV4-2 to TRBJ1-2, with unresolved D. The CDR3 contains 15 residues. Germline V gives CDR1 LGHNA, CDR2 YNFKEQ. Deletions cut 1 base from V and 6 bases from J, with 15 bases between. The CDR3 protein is CASSQVTDTIDGYTF. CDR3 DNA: TGTGCCAGCAGCCAAGTTACCGACACTATCGATGGCTACACCTTC.

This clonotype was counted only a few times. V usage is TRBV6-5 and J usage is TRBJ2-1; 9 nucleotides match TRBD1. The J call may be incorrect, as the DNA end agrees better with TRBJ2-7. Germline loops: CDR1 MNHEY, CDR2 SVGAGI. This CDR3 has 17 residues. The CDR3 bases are TGTGCCAGCAGTTACTCTTTTACAGGGGGCTTCTACAATGAGCAGTACTTC. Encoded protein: CASSYSFTGGFYNEQYF.

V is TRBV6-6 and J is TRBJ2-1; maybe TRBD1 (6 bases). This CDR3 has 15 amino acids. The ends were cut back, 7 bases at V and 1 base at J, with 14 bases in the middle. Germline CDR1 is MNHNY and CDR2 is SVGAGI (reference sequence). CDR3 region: CASKGDGSSYNEQFF. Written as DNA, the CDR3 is TGTGCCAGCAAGGGGGATGGAAGTTCCTACAATGAGCAGTTCTTC.

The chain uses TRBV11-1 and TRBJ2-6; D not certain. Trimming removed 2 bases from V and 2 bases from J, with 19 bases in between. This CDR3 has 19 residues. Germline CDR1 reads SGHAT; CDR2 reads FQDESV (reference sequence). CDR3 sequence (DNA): TGTGCCAGCAGCTTATACGGCGTCCCGGGTGCCACTGGGGCCAACGTCCTGACTTTC. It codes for CASSLYGVPGATGANVLTF.

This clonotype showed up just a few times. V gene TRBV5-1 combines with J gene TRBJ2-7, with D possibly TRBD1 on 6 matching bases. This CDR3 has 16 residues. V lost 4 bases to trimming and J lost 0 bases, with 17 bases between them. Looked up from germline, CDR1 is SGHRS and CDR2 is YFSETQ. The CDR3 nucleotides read TGCGCCAGCAGCCTGACAGCCGGGACAACCTCCTACGAGCAGTACTTC. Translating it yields CASSLTAGTTSYEQYF. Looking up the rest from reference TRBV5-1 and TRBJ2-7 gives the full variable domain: KAGVTQTPRYLIKTRGQQVTLSCSPISGHRSVSWYQQTPGQGLQFLFEYFSETQRNKGNFPGRFSGRQFSNSRSEMNVSTLELGDSALYLCASSLTAGTTSYEQYFGPGTRLTVT.

The CDR3 region is CASRPGTRNYEQYF. The CDR3 DNA follows: TGTGCCAGCAGACCCGGGACTAGGAACTACGAGCAGTACTTC. This chain joins TRBV2 and TRBJ2-4; 8 nucleotides match TRBD2. The J call may be in error: the DNA end matches TRBJ2-7 better. CDR3 length: 14 residues. Germline loops: CDR1 SNHLY, CDR2 FYNNEI.

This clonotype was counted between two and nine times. The CDR3 loop reads CASSPGQGSLHEQYF. In DNA form, the CDR3 reads TGTGCCAGCTCACCCGGACAGGGTAGCCTGCACGAGCAGTACTTC. The chain combines TRBV18 with TRBJ2-4, with 8 bases identical to TRBD1. The J call is in doubt because the DNA end fits TRBJ2-7 better. This CDR3 comprises 15 residues. In germline, CDR1 is KGHSH, CDR2 LQKENI.

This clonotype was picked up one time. The CDR3 sequence is CSAPSAGGRYEQYF. The CDR3 DNA follows: TGCAGTGCTCCGTCGGCGGGAGGAAGGTACGAGCAGTACTTC. The gene calls are TRBV20-1 and TRBJ2-7; 8 nucleotides agree with TRBD2. J lost 4 bases, V lost 5 bases, and 10 bases had no gene match. The CDR3 is 14 residues long. Germline CDR1 DFQATT, CDR2 SNEGSKA (reference sequence).

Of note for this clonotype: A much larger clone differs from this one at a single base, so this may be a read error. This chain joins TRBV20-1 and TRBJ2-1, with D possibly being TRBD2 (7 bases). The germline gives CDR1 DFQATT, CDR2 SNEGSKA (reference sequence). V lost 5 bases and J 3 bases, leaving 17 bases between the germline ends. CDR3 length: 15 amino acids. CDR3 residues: CSAGPTGGIYNEQFF. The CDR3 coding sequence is TGCAGTGCTGGCCCAACGGGGGGCATCTACAATGAGCAGTTCTTC.

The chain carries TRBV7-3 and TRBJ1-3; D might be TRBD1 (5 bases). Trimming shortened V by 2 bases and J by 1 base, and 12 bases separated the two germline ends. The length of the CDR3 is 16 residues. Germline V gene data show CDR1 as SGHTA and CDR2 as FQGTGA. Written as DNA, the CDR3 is TGTGCCAGCAGCTTATTGGGCAAGGGGTCTGGAAACACCATATATTTT. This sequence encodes CASSLLGKGSGNTIYF.

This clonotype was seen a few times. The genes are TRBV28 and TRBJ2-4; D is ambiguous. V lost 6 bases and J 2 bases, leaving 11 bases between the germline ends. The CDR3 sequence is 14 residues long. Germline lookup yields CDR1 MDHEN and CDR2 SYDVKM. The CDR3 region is CASRYNLTKNIQYF. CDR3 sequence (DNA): TGTGCCAGCAGATACAATCTAACCAAAAACATTCAGTACTTC.

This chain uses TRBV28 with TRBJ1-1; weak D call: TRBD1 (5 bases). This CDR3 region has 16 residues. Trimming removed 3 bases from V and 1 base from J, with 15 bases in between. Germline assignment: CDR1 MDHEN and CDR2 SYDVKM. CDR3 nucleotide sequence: TGTGCCAGCAGTTTCGGAGGGGCCCCAGGGAACACTGAAGCTTTCTTT. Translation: CASSFGGAPGNTEAFF.